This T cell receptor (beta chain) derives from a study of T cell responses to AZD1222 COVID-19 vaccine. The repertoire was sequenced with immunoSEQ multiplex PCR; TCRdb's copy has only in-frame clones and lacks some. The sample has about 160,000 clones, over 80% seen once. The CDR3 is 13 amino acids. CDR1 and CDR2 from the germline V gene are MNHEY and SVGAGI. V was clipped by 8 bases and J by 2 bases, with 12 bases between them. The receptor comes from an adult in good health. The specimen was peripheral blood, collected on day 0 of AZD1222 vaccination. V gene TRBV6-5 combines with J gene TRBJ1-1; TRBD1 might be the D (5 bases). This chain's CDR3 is CASGTTANTEAFF. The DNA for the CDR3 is TGTGCCAGCGGTACGACAGCCAACACTGAAGCTTTCTTT.